The subject of this entry is one T cell receptor (beta chain). The antigen remains unidentified. Deletions cut 3 bases from V and 4 bases from J, with 15 bases between. CDR3 length: 15 residues. CDR1 is SQVTM, CDR2 ANQGSEA, per germline. Researchers took RNA transcripts and amplified TCR beta CDR3 regions from them. Second-round multiplex PCR came after first-round RT-PCR with HTBI primers. TCRdb fed the multiplex PCR reads into MiXCR, producing one record per CDR3 protein. The sample carries around 1,200,000 distinct CDR3 sequences, about two fifths recorded once. This sample is drawn from a study of Graves' ophthalmopathy and Graves' hyperthyroidism. Study-level results: Distinction of ophthalmopathy from stable hyperthyroidism by a 13-signature model reached about 87% sensitivity and 81.08% specificity. In blood, most expanded thyroid clonotypes above 0.001 frequency were also detected.

The V gene is TRBV29-1, the J gene TRBJ1-4; D may be TRBD1 (5 bases). This TCR derives from an adult man with Graves' hyperthyroidism. The sample comprised peripheral blood or thyroid tissue (not recorded which). CDR3 sequence (DNA): TGCAGCGTTGATCTAGCGGGGGAACTTAATGAAAAACTGTTTTTT. Encoded protein: CSVDLAGELNEKLFF.